This is a list of T cell receptor beta chains from one sample in a study of T-cell reconstitution after alpha-beta-depleted transplantation in children. TCRdb called the PCR reads again in MiXCR, with one record for every CDR3 protein. This table holds 70,000 or so distinct CDR3 sequences, 11% found once. The sample in question was PBMCs, obtained before TCRalphabeta/CD19-depleted stem cell transplant. The source of these receptors is a boy younger than 18 with acute myeloid leukemia, due to receive a stem cell transplant. CDR3s leave out the opening cysteine and the closing phenylalanine or tryptophan.

cdr3_length,v_call,j_call,cdr3_aa
9,TRBV3-1,TRBJ2-5,ASGREETQY
12,TRBV27,TRBJ1-5,ASRSDRSDQPQH
13,TRBV6-4,TRBJ2-3,ASSVVAGRRDTQY
12,TRBV5-6,TRBJ2-2,ASSFAVGYGELF
15,TRBV21-1,TRBJ2-5,ASSRPGVSLEKETQY
12,TRBV20-1,TRBJ2-3,SARTSVHTDTQY
13,TRBV11-2,TRBJ2-1,ASSSQREKRNEQF
12,TRBV7-8,TRBJ1-2,ASSPRGLLYGYT
12,TRBV20-1,TRBJ2-3,SVPGGASTDTQY
13,TRBV6-5,TRBJ2-2,ASRSGTGATGELF
9,TRBV29-1,TRBJ2-1,SSGRGNEQF
14,TRBV6-2/TRBV6-3,TRBJ1-4,ASSFGQGAPGEKLF
10,TRBV24-1,TRBJ1-2,ATSSPLLGYT
13,TRBV12-3/TRBV12-4,TRBJ1-2,ASSFDGRVPYGYT
12,TRBV20-1,TRBJ2-3,SASRTGFTDTQY
12,TRBV12-3/TRBV12-4,TRBJ2-3,ASSWTSETDTQY
13,TRBV20-1,TRBJ2-1,SARDPAIAYNEQF
13,TRBV5-1,TRBJ2-3,ASSLGLAATDTQY
12,TRBV5-1,TRBJ2-7,ASSGDSISYEQY
13,TRBV12-3/TRBV12-4,TRBJ2-1,ASSLISGSYNEQF
12,TRBV7-2,TRBJ2-1,ASSLSDIYNEQF
12,TRBV20-1,TRBJ2-3,SARVGDFTDTQY
13,TRBV7-3,TRBJ2-1,ASSLGYEGRNEQF
9,TRBV5-1,TRBJ1-1,ASSLSNEAF
14,TRBV5-8,TRBJ1-1,ASSFRGRGGNTEAF
12,TRBV20-1,TRBJ2-1,SAREAGAPSEQF
14,TRBV15,TRBJ1-2,ATRGDGGQAYYGYT
14,TRBV7-2,TRBJ2-1,ASSRVGTSGYNEQF
8,TRBV29-1,TRBJ2-1,SVSLPEQF
12,TRBV29-1,TRBJ2-2,SVEGGASTGELF
13,TRBV12-3/TRBV12-4,TRBJ1-6,ASSLETGVNSPLH
13,TRBV20-1,TRBJ2-3,SASSSGGHTDTQY
13,TRBV10-3,TRBJ1-2,AIRVPGQQNYGYT
16,TRBV6-5,TRBJ2-6,ASSYFGLANSGANVLT
14,TRBV7-3,TRBJ2-3,ASSSLAGASTDTQY
12,TRBV28,TRBJ2-5,ASSFGGTEETQY
9,TRBV20-1,TRBJ1-2,SARDPYGYT
14,TRBV5-1,TRBJ2-2,ASSFSGQGGAGELF
13,TRBV25-1,TRBJ2-1,ASSGDRGHYNEQF
14,TRBV19,TRBJ2-1,ASSAYSSSSYNEQF
17,TRBV7-6,TRBJ2-1,ASSFGGEGSSSSYNEQF
13,TRBV29-1,TRBJ2-1,SVPGVRQVFNEQF
12,TRBV20-1,TRBJ1-2,SAARSGGYHGYT
11,TRBV30,TRBJ2-3,AWSGTRTDTQY
10,TRBV19,TRBJ1-6,ASSGENSPLH
11,TRBV27,TRBJ2-7,ASIIPREYEQY